This T cell receptor beta chain was found in a study of T cell repertoires in cytomegalovirus infection (dated by TCRdb to the late 2010s). Background on the whole study: Peptide stimulations targeted recently identified HLA-C-restricted CMV epitopes, whose presentation resists viral immunomodulation, together with well-studied HLA-B-restricted epitopes. Donor HLA type was relevant to the analysis, as public TCR beta signatures indicated carriage of CMV infection together with the matching HLA type. General study outcomes and caveats: Carriers of CMV infection plus the relevant HLA type were discriminated by the cumulative frequency of public TCR beta family members in the study cohort and in an independent roughly 340-donor cohort. The ex vivo response was dominated by HLA-C-restricted CMV-specific TCR beta clonotypes, and the single most frequent clonotype in two of eight donors was supplied by these HLA-C-restricted clonotypes.

The treatment or condition label for this specimen denotes: in vitro stimulation with specific CMV peptide epitopes to enrich CMV-specific T cells. These reads were obtained on an Illumina HiSeq 1500. The public reads were reprocessed in TCRdb via fastp at Q25 and MiXCR, keeping in-frame beta chains. Rows merge per CDR3 protein into single entries with the most common DNA and genes. This sample comprises approximately 50,000 distinct CDR3 sequences, 15% to 25% of them detected only once. Together, the top ten hold roughly 60% of the sample. There are many counts of this clonotype. Its binding antigen is unknown. Qualities for individual bases were not recorded, and no much larger clone is one base off. The CDR3, cysteine through phenylalanine, is 15 amino acids long. Only the CDR3 portion is preserved as DNA: 45 bases, with reading frame beginning at the first base. As encoded in the germline V gene, CDR1 is MDHEN while CDR2 is SYDVKM. Ends trimmed: V by 7 bases, J by 2 bases; bases unmatched to a gene: 9.

The receptor's source is a human donor in good health (CMV status not recorded). Some clones in this sample may be carry-over from other donors' samples. The material sequenced was CD8+ T cells from cultured PBMCs, taken from culture after CMV antigen stimulation. The chain couples TRBV28 to TRBJ2-7, with 9 bases in between that match TRBD2. The encoded CDR3 is CASTLTSGSPYEQYF. The DNA sequence reads TGTGCCAGCACCCTGACTAGCGGTAGCCCCTACGAGCAGTACTTC.